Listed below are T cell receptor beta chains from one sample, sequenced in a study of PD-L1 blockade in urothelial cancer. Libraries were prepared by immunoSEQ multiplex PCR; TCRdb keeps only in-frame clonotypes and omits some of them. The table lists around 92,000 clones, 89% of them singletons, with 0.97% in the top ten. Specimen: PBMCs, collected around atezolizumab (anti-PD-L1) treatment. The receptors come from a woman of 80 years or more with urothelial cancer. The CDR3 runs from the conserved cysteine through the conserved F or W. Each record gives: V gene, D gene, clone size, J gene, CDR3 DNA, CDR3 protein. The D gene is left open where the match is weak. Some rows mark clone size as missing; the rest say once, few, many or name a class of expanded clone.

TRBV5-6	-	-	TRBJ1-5	TGTGCCAGCAGCTTGCGGGGCAATCAGCCCCAGCATTTT	CASSLRGNQPQHF
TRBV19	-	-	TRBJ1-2	TGTGCCAGTAGTAGCCCCCGAGAGGCAGATAACTATGGCTACACCTTC	CASSSPREADNYGYTF
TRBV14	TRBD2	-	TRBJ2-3	TGTGCCAGCAGCCTTGGACTAGCGGTTGTCACAGATACGCAGTATTTT	CASSLGLAVVTDTQYF
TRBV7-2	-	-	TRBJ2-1	TGTGCCAGCAGCTTAGAAATTGCAGGGCCTTACAATGAGCAGTTCTTC	CASSLEIAGPYNEQFF
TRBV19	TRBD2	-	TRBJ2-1	TGTGCCAGTAGGAAGCGGGAGAGCTCCTACAATGAGCAGTTCTTC	CASRKRESSYNEQFF
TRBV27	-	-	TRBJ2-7	TGTGCCAGCAGTTTATACTATGGGGGCGCCGAGCGGTACGAGCAGTACTTC	CASSLYYGGAERYEQYF
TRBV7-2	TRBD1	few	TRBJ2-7	TGTGCCAGTAGGGACAGGGGCTACGAGCAGTACTTC	CASRDRGYEQYF
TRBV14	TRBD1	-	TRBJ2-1	TGTGCCAGCAGCCCCCCCACCGGCTTACTACAGGGGCGAGAGGAAGGTGAGCAGTTCTTC	CASSPPTGLLQGREEGEQFF
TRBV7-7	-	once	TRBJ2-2	TGTGCCAGCAGCTTACTAGGTCCCGGGGAGCTGTTTTTT	CASSLLGPGELFF
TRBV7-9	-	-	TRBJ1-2	TGTGCCAGCAGCTTAGCAGGAGGAGAGGGCTACACCTTC	CASSLAGGEGYTF
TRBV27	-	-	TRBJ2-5	TGTGCCAGCAGTTTTTCGACAGCCCAAGAGACCCAGTACTTC	CASSFSTAQETQYF
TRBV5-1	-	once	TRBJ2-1	TGCGCCAGCAGCTCTGGGGACTCCTCTGAGCAGTTCTTC	CASSSGDSSEQFF
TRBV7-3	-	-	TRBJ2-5	TGTGCCAGCAGCTTAACTAGGGGTCGAGAGGAGACCCAGTACTTC	CASSLTRGREETQYF
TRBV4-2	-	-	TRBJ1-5	TGTGCCAGCAGCGAAACCGGACAGCCAAATCAGCCCCAGCATTTT	CASSETGQPNQPQHF
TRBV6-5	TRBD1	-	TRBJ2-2	TGTGCCAGCAGTTTAGGGGGCGCGGGCACCGGGGAGCTGTTTTTT	CASSLGGAGTGELFF
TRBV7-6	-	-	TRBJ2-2	TGTGCCAGCAGCTTAGGAGGGGGGGCCCTTAACACCGGGGAGCTGTTTTTT	CASSLGGGALNTGELFF
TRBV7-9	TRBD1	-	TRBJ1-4	TGTGCCAGCAGGGATACTGGACAGGGTGGTGAAAAACTGTTTTTT	CASRDTGQGGEKLFF
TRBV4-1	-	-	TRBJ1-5	TGCGCCAGCAGCCAGGTAAACCTACTGGGAGGCAATCAGCCCCAGCATTTT	CASSQVNLLGGNQPQHF
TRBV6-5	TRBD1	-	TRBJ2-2	TGTGCCAGCAGTCCCCGGACAGGGGGCACCGGGGAGCTGTTTTTT	CASSPRTGGTGELFF
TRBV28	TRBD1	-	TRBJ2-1	TGTGCCAGCAGGCGAACAGGGGGCGCGGGTAATGAGCAGTTCTTC	CASRRTGGAGNEQFF
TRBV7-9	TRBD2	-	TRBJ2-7	TGTGCCAGCAGCTTAAGGGGACTAGCGGGAGGTGCCGAGCAGTACTTC	CASSLRGLAGGAEQYF
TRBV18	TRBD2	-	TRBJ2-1	TGTGCCAGCTCACCACCGAGGACTAGCGGGCAGGGCTACAATGAGCAGTTCTTC	CASSPPRTSGQGYNEQFF
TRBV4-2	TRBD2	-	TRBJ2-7	TGTGCCAGCAGCCAAGATAATAGCGGGAGGCCACCGTGGGGGGAGCAGTACTTC	CASSQDNSGRPPWGEQYF
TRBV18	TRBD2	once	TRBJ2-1	TGTGCCAGCTCACCACCTAGCGGGAGCCACAATGAGCAGTTCTTC	CASSPPSGSHNEQFF
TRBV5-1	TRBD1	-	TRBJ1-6	TGCGCCAGCAGCTTCGGACAGGGAGGAGGTGATTCACCCCTCCACTTT	CASSFGQGGGDSPLHF
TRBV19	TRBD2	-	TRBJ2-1	TGTGCCACCCCTAGCGGGCTAGGGGCCTACAATGAGCAGTTCTTC	CATPSGLGAYNEQFF
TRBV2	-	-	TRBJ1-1	TGTGCCAGCAATTTCGGACAGATGAACACTGAAGCTTTCTTT	CASNFGQMNTEAFF
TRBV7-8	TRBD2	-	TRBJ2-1	TGTGCCAGCAGCTTGACTAGCCGGAGCCCCTACAATGAGCAGTTCTTC	CASSLTSRSPYNEQFF
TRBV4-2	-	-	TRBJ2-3	TGTGCCAGCAGCGCGACTAGGCTCAGCACAGATACGCAGTATTTT	CASSATRLSTDTQYF
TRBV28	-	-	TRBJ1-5	TGTGCCAGCAGGGGGAGTAGCAATCAGCCCCAGCATTTT	CASRGSSNQPQHF
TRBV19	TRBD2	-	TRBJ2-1	TGTGCCAGTAGTATAGACACTAGCGGCTACAATGAGCAGTTCTTC	CASSIDTSGYNEQFF
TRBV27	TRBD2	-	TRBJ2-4	TGTGCCAGCAGTTTCCTACTTAGTGGGGTTAGCGGGAGGGGGGGGAAAAACATTCAGTACTTC	CASSFLLSGVSGRGGKNIQYF
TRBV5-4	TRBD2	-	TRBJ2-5	TGTGCCAGCAGCCCGGGACTAGCGGGAGAGACCCAGTACTTC	CASSPGLAGETQYF
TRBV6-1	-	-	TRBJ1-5	TGTGCCAGCAGTGAAGCTCAGGGGTATCAGCCCCAGCATTTT	CASSEAQGYQPQHF
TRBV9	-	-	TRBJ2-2	TGTGCCAGCAGCGCCCTATACACCGGGGAGCTGTTTTTT	CASSALYTGELFF
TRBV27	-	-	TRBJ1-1	TGTGCCAGCAGTTTATCGGGGTCAGGGAAGGCTTTCTTT	CASSLSGSGKAFF
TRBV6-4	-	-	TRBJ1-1	TGTGCCAGCAGCCACAGGGCCCTCACTGAAGCTTTCTTT	CASSHRALTEAFF
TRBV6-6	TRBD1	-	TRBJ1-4	TGTGCCAGCAGTACAGGAGGGACAGGGGACGAAAAACTGTTTTTT	CASSTGGTGDEKLFF
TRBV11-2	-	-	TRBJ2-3	TGTGCCAGCAGCCCAGAGGTGAAGGTATATACGCAGTATTTT	CASSPEVKVYTQYF
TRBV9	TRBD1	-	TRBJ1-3	TGTGCCAGCAGCGTAGGGACAGGAGCCTGGGGCACCATATATTTT	CASSVGTGAWGTIYF
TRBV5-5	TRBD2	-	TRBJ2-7	TGTGCCAGCAGCAAACTAGCGGGAGGGCCCTCCGAGCAGTACTTC	CASSKLAGGPSEQYF
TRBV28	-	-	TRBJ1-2	TGTGCCAGCAGTTTCAGGGGTCATCAACAGTTTCTTGGCTACACCTTC	CASSFRGHQQFLGYTF
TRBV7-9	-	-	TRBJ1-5	TGTGCCAGCAGCTTGGGAGGGGGCAATCAGCCCCAGCATTTT	CASSLGGGNQPQHF
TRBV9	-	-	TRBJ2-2	TGTGCCAGCAGCGTAGCTCCCCAGTTGAACACCGGGGAGCTGTTTTTT	CASSVAPQLNTGELFF
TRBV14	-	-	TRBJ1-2	TGTGCCAGCAGCTTCGGACAGCTCTATGGCTACACCTTC	CASSFGQLYGYTF
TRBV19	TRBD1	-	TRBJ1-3	TGTGCCAGTAGGGGACAGGGCGGAAACACCATATATTTT	CASRGQGGNTIYF
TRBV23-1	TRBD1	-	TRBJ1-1	TGCGCCAGAACACGACAGGGAAACACTGAAGCTTTCTTT	CARTRQGNTEAFF
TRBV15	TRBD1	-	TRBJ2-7	TGTGCCACCAGCAGGTATCAGGGGGCGAGCTACGAGCAGTACTTC	CATSRYQGASYEQYF
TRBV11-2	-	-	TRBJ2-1	TGTGCCAGCAGCTTAGATCGTCTTCTTCGGGATGAGCAGTTCTTC	CASSLDRLLRDEQFF
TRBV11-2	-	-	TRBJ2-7	TGTGCCAGCAGCCTGAGACAGGCCTACGAGCAGTACTTC	CASSLRQAYEQYF
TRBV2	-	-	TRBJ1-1	TGTGCCAGCAATTATCGACAATTGAACACTGAAGCTTTCTTT	CASNYRQLNTEAFF
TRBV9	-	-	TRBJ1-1	TGTGCCAGCAGCGTAGATGAAAGGGGCAGAATGAACACTGAAGCTTTCTTT	CASSVDERGRMNTEAFF